Following are 13 T cell receptor beta chains from one sample sequenced in a study of T-cell reconstitution after alpha-beta-depleted transplantation in children. Preparing the TCRbeta library involved the use of unique molecular identifiers. TCRdb re-called the PCR reads with MiXCR, one entry per CDR3 protein. Among around 80,000 distinct CDR3 sequences listed, roughly 20% were seen once. The specimen was PBMCs, mostly from graft donor cells, collected 360 days after TCRalphabeta/CD19-depleted stem cell transplant. All receptors come from a male patient aged 2 to 9 who had a stem cell transplant for acute lymphoblastic leukemia, so the T cells may come from the graft donor.

V usage is TRBV7-9 and J usage is TRBJ2-7; TRBD1 matches at 11 bases. V was pared by 7 bases and J by 3 bases, with 8 bases of the junction left unmatched. Looked up from germline, CDR1 is SEHNR and CDR2 is FQNEAQ (reference sequence). CDR3 length equals 15 residues. As DNA, the CDR3 is TGTGCCAGCACCCTCGGACAGGGGGCACTCTACGAGCAGTACTTC. This translates into CASTLGQGALYEQYF.

V is TRBV20-1 and J is TRBJ2-3; possible D gene TRBD2, 6 bases. Germline V gives CDR1 DFQATT, CDR2 SNEGSKA (reference sequence). Trimming stripped 0 bases from V and 4 bases from J, with 17 bases between. The CDR3 extends over 16 amino acids. The DNA of the CDR3 is TGCAGTGCTAGAGACTTAAGAGGGAGGCGGGCAGATACGCAGTATTTT. Its protein product is CSARDLRGRRADTQYF.

This clonotype was counted between two and nine times. This rearrangement joins TRBV10-3 to TRBJ1-2, with D unclear. This CDR3 contains 15 residues. Trimming stripped 1 base from V and 2 bases from J, with 11 bases between. Germline-derived CDR1 and CDR2 are ENHRY and SYGVKD. The CDR3 sequence is CAISEFRTENYGYTF. As DNA, the CDR3 is TGTGCCATCAGTGAGTTCAGGACGGAGAACTATGGCTACACCTTC.

Ten or more counts support this clonotype. In DNA, the CDR3 is TGCGCCAGCAGCTTCGTTTCGCAGGCAAACTATGGCTACACCTTC. Its translation: CASSFVSQANYGYTF. The V and J genes are TRBV5-1 and TRBJ1-2; the D is unclear. The length of the CDR3 is 15 residues. CDR1 SGHRS and CDR2 YFSETQ come from the germline V gene. Trimming shortened V by 2 bases and J by 2 bases, and 13 bases separated the two germline ends.

The chain couples TRBV2 to TRBJ1-1; a possible D gene is TRBD1 (6 bases). The length of the CDR3 is 14 residues. Germline V gives CDR1 SNHLY, CDR2 FYNNEI. Between the trimmed V and J ends, which lost 10 bases and 6 bases, there was a span of 21 bases. CDR3 sequence (DNA): TGTGCCACCGGTGGACAGACCAGGAGCGCTGAAGCTTTCTTT. It is translated as CATGGQTRSAEAFF.

This clonotype was detected a few times. The genes are TRBV10-1 and TRBJ2-4; TRBD1 aligns across 12 bases. The V gene end was trimmed by 0 bases and the J gene end by 0 bases; junction bases not matched to a gene: 9. This CDR3 spans 20 amino acids. The germline CDR1 and CDR2 sequences are WNHNN and SYGVQD (reference sequence). The CDR3 region has the DNA TGCGCCAGCAGTGAGTCTTATGGGACAGGGGGCCGTCTAGCCAAAAACATTCAGTACTTC. It specifies CASSESYGTGGRLAKNIQYF.

This clonotype was counted between two and nine times. The chain recombines TRBV5-1 with TRBJ1-4; D is unresolved. CDR3 size: 15 residues. Germline CDR1 is SGHRS and CDR2 is YFSETQ. The germline V and J ends were trimmed by 4 bases and 0 bases, with 10 bases remaining between them. The CDR3 region has the DNA TGCGCCAGCAGCCAAATGGCGGCAACTAATGAAAAACTGTTTTTT. It yields the protein CASSQMAATNEKLFF.

In its sample, this clonotype was seen a few times. The chain links TRBV27 to TRBJ2-1; possible D gene TRBD2, 5 bases. Trimming removed 1 base from V and 8 bases from J, with 15 bases in between. The CDR3 runs 15 residues. In germline, CDR1 is MNHEY, CDR2 SMNVEV (reference sequence). The CDR3 sequence: CASSLLRATMDEQFF. In DNA, the CDR3 is TGTGCCAGCAGTTTATTGAGGGCGACTATGGATGAGCAGTTCTTC.

This clonotype has only a few counts. This chain joins TRBV20-1 and TRBJ2-7, with D possibly TRBD2 on 5 matching bases. V gave up 0 bases and J gave up 0 bases, with 12 bases separating them. This CDR3 contains 15 residues. The V gene's germline CDR1 is DFQATT and CDR2 SNEGSKA (reference sequence). The CDR3 DNA is TGCAGTGCTAGAGATCTAGCACTGAGCTCCTACGAGCAGTACTTC. As protein: CSARDLALSSYEQYF.

This clonotype was found a few times. The chain joins TRBV10-1 to TRBJ2-3; D is uncertain. Trimming took off 11 bases at V and 4 bases at J, with 10 bases between the two ends. The CDR3 covers 11 residues. Germline V lookup: CDR1 WNHNN, CDR2 SYGVQD (reference sequence). In nucleotides, the CDR3 is TGCGCCGGATTAGCACCAGATACGCAGTATTTT. This translates into CAGLAPDTQYF.

This clonotype was counted a few times. The rearrangement uses TRBV4-2 and TRBJ2-2, with TRBD2 matching 8 bases. The V gene's germline CDR1 is LGHNA and CDR2 YNFKEQ. This CDR3 contains 15 residues. V lost 3 bases, J lost 4 bases, and 4 bases stayed unmatched. In nucleotides, the CDR3 is TGTGCCAGCAGCCAGGGACTAGGAATCACCGGGGAGCTGTTTTTT. Translation: CASSQGLGITGELFF.

CDR3 in DNA: TGTGCCAGCAGTACCCTTAGCGGGAGGTCCTACAATGAGCAGTTCTTC. Translation gives CASSTLSGRSYNEQFF. The genes are TRBV25-1 and TRBJ2-1; 10 nucleotides match TRBD2. Losses at the gene ends were 5 bases for V and 1 base for J; bases not matched to a gene: 5. Germline CDR1 and CDR2: MGHDK and SYGVNS. CDR3 length equals 16 residues. The entire variable domain, with the rest obtained from reference TRBV25-1 and TRBJ2-1, is as follows: EADIYQTPRYLVIGTGKKITLECSQTMGHDKMYWYQQDPGMELHLIHYSYGVNSTEKGDLSSESTVSRIRTEHFPLTLESARPSHTSQYLCASSTLSGRSYNEQFFGPGTRLTVL.

This clonotype was seen at least ten times. The CDR3 protein is CASSLEAGGPVNEQFF. The CDR3 nucleotides are TGCGCCAGCAGCTTGGAAGCGGGAGGGCCTGTGAATGAGCAGTTCTTC. The V call is TRBV5-1, the J call TRBJ2-1, with TRBD2 matching 10 bases. This CDR3 is built from 16 residues. Trimming cost V 0 bases and J 7 bases; bases outside gene matches: 7. Looked up from germline, CDR1 is SGHRS and CDR2 is YFSETQ. Variable domain in full (rest from reference TRBV5-1 and TRBJ2-1): KAGVTQTPRYLIKTRGQQVTLSCSPISGHRSVSWYQQTPGQGLQFLFEYFSETQRNKGNFPGRFSGRQFSNSRSEMNVSTLELGDSALYLCASSLEAGGPVNEQFFGPGTRLTVL.